The rows below give T cell receptor beta chains drawn from one sample of a study of control samples from healthy donors and cancer patients. Produced via immunoSEQ multiplex PCR; TCRdb's table is partial and in-frame only. Found here are approximately 160,000 clones, 90% to 95% of them singletons; the top ten hold 0.65% to 0.75%. Input material: blood. The origin of the receptors is a woman aged 25 to 45 in good health. CDR3s include the opening cysteine and the closing phenylalanine or tryptophan.

>TRBV5-1
CASSGGAAAGGTDTQYF
>TRBV11-2
CASFEGTGGETQYF
>TRBV4-2
CASSSQGADSGNTIYF
>TRBV7-2
CASSLGRGNYEQYF
>TRBV28
CASSLWSLSGRAMYGQYF
>TRBV28
CASRPVRGRRSNQPQHF
>TRBV4-1
CASSQPRGVYEKLFF
>TRBV25-1
CASNRQDQDTQYF
>TRBV3-1/TRBV3-2
CASSLSGTYQETQYF
>TRBV29-1
CSVRSGGTVNSPLHF
>TRBV3-1/TRBV3-2
CASSHFRDADGEQFF
>TRBV29-1
CSVARQDTSTDTQYF
>TRBV13
CASSWDRTQETQYF
>TRBV5-5
CASSSTLGYGYTF
>TRBV18
CASSPSTLTGELFF
>TRBV6-5
CASSYSSVDNEQFF
>TRBV7-2
CASSLMADGGYTF
>TRBV5-4
CASSPEGALNTEAFF
>TRBV7-9
CASSGQSSYEQYF
>TRBV19
CASINTDRGLNTEAFF
>TRBV7-9
CASSLFTTDTQYF
>TRBV24-1
CATSDRQGAEQYF
>TRBV5-6
CASSLEAAGWADTQYF
>TRBV19
CASSLQWGETQYF
>TRBV5-1
CASSLAGQTLETQYF
>TRBV5-4
CASSLGTGGSGNTIYF
>TRBV6-5
CASSTSAGGPSEQYF
>TRBV7-2
CASSLVTLQQNIQYF
>TRBV2
CASSEVSLVGSGELFF
>TRBV28
CASSLTLGARGTGELFF
>TRBV10-3
CAISESAELGNTIYF
>TRBV10-1
CASSESVAGAYEQYF
>TRBV5-6
CASSEDINTEAFF
>TRBV6-5
CASTWGEADTQYF
>TRBV18
CAGSPSGRSYEQYF
>TRBV9
CASSVGTGLVLTYNEQFF
>TRBV3-1/TRBV3-2
CASSEGIGGRKKNEQFF
>TRBV24-1
CATSDPTLPWGYTF
>TRBV5-1
CASSLEQGTNEKLFF
>TRBV24-1
CATSSGASRSSGANVLTF
>TRBV30
CAWSVTGGTEAFF
>TRBV28
CASSQSRDRYEQYF
>TRBV4-2
CASSQEYRQEYGYTF
>TRBV6-2/TRBV6-3
CASSYGGTGYNEQFF
>TRBV7-9
CASGIQGTEAFF